The T cell receptor beta chain described here comes from a study of cytomegalovirus exposure and HLA in healthy donors. General observations from the study: Indistinguishable V segments, including TRBV6-2 and TRBV6-3, were excluded. Other equally common chains were less clonally expanded than HLA-associated TCR beta chains, a later analysis showed. For presence/absence analyses, sequencing depth was assumed to be roughly uniform across donors. In a later analysis, most CMV-associated TCR beta chains appeared HLA-restricted.

The germline V and J ends were trimmed by 3 bases and 5 bases, with 14 bases remaining between them. The CDR3 is made up of 15 amino acids. CDR1 and CDR2 (germline): SGHRS, YFSETQ. PCR was performed using 60 Vbeta and 13 Jbeta primers. This table comes from immunoSEQ multiplex PCR, and its TCRdb copy is limited to in-frame clones, with some not included. This table holds 110,000 to 150,000 clones, about 78% found once. As regards this clone: Its antigen remains unidentified.

Sequenced input: PBMCs. The TCR was taken from a man younger than 30 in good health and CMV-seronegative. The rearrangement links TRBV5-1 to TRBJ2-2, with a weak D call TRBD1 (5 bases). The CDR3 reads CASSYEDTATGELFF. The CDR3 bases are TGCGCCAGCAGCTATGAGGACACCGCTACCGGGGAGCTGTTTTTT.